Listed here are 4 T cell receptor beta chains from one sample, sequenced in a study of radiotherapy plus CTLA-4 blockade in lung cancer. Here immunoSEQ multiplex PCR was the method, and the copy in TCRdb shows in-frame clones only, minus some. The sample includes roughly 44,000 clones, 70% to 90% of them seen just once. This material consisted of peripheral blood, taken from a patient treated with radiotherapy plus ipilimumab. The receptors derive from a human donor with non-small cell lung cancer whose response to radiotherapy plus ipilimumab could not be evaluated.

The chain combines TRBV7-9 with TRBJ2-1, with 12 bases fitting TRBD2. Unmatched junction bases numbered 11, after V lost 4 bases and J lost 4 bases. This CDR3 comprises 18 residues. Germline V CDR1 and CDR2: SEHNR, FQNEAQ (reference sequence). The CDR3 sequence is CASSWRGLAGGKYNEQFF. CDR3 DNA sequence: TGTGCCAGCAGCTGGCGGGGTCTAGCGGGAGGGAAATACAATGAGCAGTTCTTC.

This rearrangement joins TRBV5-1 to TRBJ1-1, with 11 bases fitting TRBD1. Trimming removed 4 bases from V and 6 bases from J; junction bases left unmatched: 8. CDR1 is SGHRS, CDR2 YFSETQ, per germline. CDR3 length equals 15 residues. The DNA of the CDR3 is TGCGCCAGCAGCAAAGCCGGGACAGGGGGTTCTGAAGCTTTCTTT. Amino acid sequence: CASSKAGTGGSEAFF.

This chain joins TRBV27 and TRBJ2-7; 7 bases fit TRBD1. CDR3 size: 14 residues. V shed 5 bases and J 6 bases; nucleotides not matched to a gene: 10. Germline loops: CDR1 MNHEY, CDR2 SMNVEV (reference sequence). The CDR3 nucleotides are TGTGCCAGCAGTCAACCGGGACAGTCGGCCGAGCAGTACTTC. As protein: CASSQPGQSAEQYF.

The chain recombines TRBV9 with TRBJ2-7, with 7 bases identical to TRBD2. Looked up from germline, CDR1 is SGDLS and CDR2 is YYNGEE. Losses at the gene ends were 2 bases for V and 1 base for J; bases not matched to a gene: 3. The CDR3 is 14 amino acids. DNA for the CDR3: TGTGCCAGCAGCGTCGGGACTATTTCCTACGAGCAGTACTTC. Translating it yields CASSVGTISYEQYF.